This record looks at one T cell receptor beta chain sequence and its context. These data come from a study of OX40 agonist ivuxolimab in advanced cancers. Measured with immunoSEQ multiplex PCR; TCRdb has only the in-frame clones, and not every one. The table includes about 46,000 clones, around nine tenths detected once. V gave up 5 bases and J gave up 3 bases, with 15 bases separating them. The CDR3 is 15 amino acids. Germline V gene data show CDR1 as SGHAT and CDR2 as FQNNGV. The receptor's source is an adult with an advanced solid tumor such as melanoma, head and neck, liver or kidney cancer. The sequencing used CD4+ or CD8+ T cells sorted from blood, collected in a trial of the OX40 agonist ivuxolimab. The rearrangement uses TRBV11-2 and TRBJ2-3; D is perhaps TRBD1 (6 bases). CDR3: CASSPLQGWTDTQYF. Written as DNA, the CDR3 is TGTGCCAGCAGCCCACTACAGGGTTGGACAGATACGCAGTATTTT.